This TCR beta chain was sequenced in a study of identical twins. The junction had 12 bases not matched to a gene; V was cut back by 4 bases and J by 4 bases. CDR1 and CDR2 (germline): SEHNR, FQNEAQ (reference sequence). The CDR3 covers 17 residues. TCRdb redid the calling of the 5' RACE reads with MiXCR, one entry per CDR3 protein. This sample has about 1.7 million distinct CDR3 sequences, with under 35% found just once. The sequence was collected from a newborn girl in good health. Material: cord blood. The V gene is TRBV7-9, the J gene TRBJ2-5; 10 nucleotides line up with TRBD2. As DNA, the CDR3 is TGTGCCAGCAGCTCACGTCATAGCGGGAGGAGGGGAGAGACCCAGTACTTC. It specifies CASSSRHSGRRGETQYF.